These 13 T cell receptor beta chains came from one sample sequenced in a study of molecular identifiers for immune sequencing clone quantification. TCRdb called the PCR reads again in MiXCR, with one record for every CDR3 protein. The profile shows roughly 630,000 distinct CDR3 sequences, roughly 25% of them singletons. Sequenced: naive CD8+ T cells from blood, with Jurkat cell RNA spiked in. The subset: FACS-sorted CD8+CD4-CCR7+CD45RA+ naive T cells. The receptors were sampled from a human donor in good health. Some libraries in this study had Jurkat cell RNA spiked in.

Concerning this clonotype itself: A clone one base away is much larger, so this may be a read error. This CDR3 fails to terminate in the conserved phenylalanine or tryptophan, so it likely reflects a read error. This chain links TRBV6-6 with TRBJ1-2; a possible D gene is TRBD1 (5 bases). Germline CDR1 and CDR2: MNHNY and SVGAGI (reference sequence). V lost 8 bases and J 2 bases, leaving 18 bases between the germline ends. The CDR3 is 15 residues long. CDR3 bases: TGTGCCAGCTCTTTCGACAGACTGCTAAACTATGGCTACACCTCC. It is translated as CASSFDRLLNYGYTS.

As to this clonotype: It may be a read error: a sequence one base away is much more abundant. The chain uses TRBV27 and TRBJ2-7; perhaps D is TRBD1 or TRBD2 (6 bases each). From germline, CDR1 is MNHEY and CDR2 SMNVEV (reference sequence). This CDR3 has 15 residues. CDR3 sequence (DNA): TGTGTCAGCAGTTCCGGTGGGCTAGGGGGGTACGAGCAGTACTTC. Translated, it gives CVSSSGGLGGYEQYF.

The table lists this clonotype with a few counts. V is TRBV15 and J is TRBJ2-7, with TRBD1 matching over 7 bases. From germline, CDR1 is LNHNV and CDR2 YYDKDF (reference sequence). The trim removed 3 bases at V and 0 bases at J, leaving 11 bases unmatched. There are 17 residues in the CDR3. The CDR3 here is CATSSSKTGRFSYEQYF. DNA of the CDR3: TGTGCCACCAGCAGCTCCAAGACAGGGCGCTTCTCCTACGAGCAGTACTTC. The full variable domain, with the rest looked up from reference TRBV15 and TRBJ2-7, is DAMVIQNPRYQVTQFGKPVTLSCSQTLNHNVMYWYQQKSSQAPKLLFHYYDKDFNNEADTPDNFQSRRPNTSFCFLDIRSPGLGDTAMYLCATSSSKTGRFSYEQYFGPGTRLTVT.

The sample holds many counts of this clonotype. For the CDR3, the DNA is TGTGCCAGCAGCGCGGAGGGAGGCGAGCAGTACTTC. Encoded protein: CASSAEGGEQYF. J is TRBJ2-7 and V is TRBV5-4; maybe TRBD2 (6 bases). The V gene lost 4 bases and the J gene lost 6 bases, with 11 bases spanning the gap. There are 12 residues in the CDR3. The V gene's germline CDR1 is SGHNT and CDR2 YYREEE (reference sequence).

There are a few counts of this clonotype. DNA for the CDR3: TGTGCCAGCAGTTTAGTGGCGGGTGAAAAACTGTTTTTT. Its protein is CASSLVAGEKLFF. This chain joins TRBV12-3 or TRBV12-4 and TRBJ1-4; D is unclear. The CDR3 spans 13 residues. The germline V and J ends were trimmed by 1 base and 7 bases, with 7 bases remaining between them.

The chain couples TRBV19 to TRBJ2-7; D is perhaps TRBD1 or TRBD2 (5 bases each). V lost 3 bases, J lost 6 bases, and 21 bases lay in between. Germline loops: CDR1 LNHDA, CDR2 SQIVND (reference sequence). The CDR3 is made up of 16 amino acids. The CDR3 protein is CASSIEQAIKRVEQYF. The CDR3, as DNA: TGTGCCAGTAGTATTGAACAGGCCATCAAGAGGGTCGAGCAGTACTTC.

This clonotype was detected ten times or more. The V gene is TRBV6-5, the J gene TRBJ2-3; TRBD2 aligns across 12 bases. The J segment lost 5 bases and the V segment lost 2 bases, leaving 5 bases of the junction unmatched. The V gene's germline CDR1 is MNHEY and CDR2 SVGAGI. The CDR3 covers 16 residues. The CDR3 region is CASSYLAGGPQDTQYF. The DNA of the CDR3 is TGTGCCAGCAGTTACCTAGCGGGGGGGCCTCAAGATACGCAGTATTTT.

Only a few counts were recorded for this clonotype. A read error may explain this, as a much larger clone is one base away. The chain couples TRBV3-1 to TRBJ2-3; TRBD2 matches 8 bases. Germline V gene lookup returns CDR1 LGHDT and CDR2 YNNKEL (reference sequence). The CDR3 sequence is 11 residues long. The CDR3 sequence is CAAGASDTQYF. CDR3 sequence (DNA): TGTGCAGCGGGAGCGTCAGATACGCAGTATTTT.

Here the CDR3 reads CASSQGITGLYYNSPLHF. In nucleotides, the CDR3 is TGTGCCAGCAGCCAAGGTATCACAGGCTTATACTATAATTCACCCCTCCACTTT. V gene TRBV3-1 combines with J gene TRBJ1-6; a weak D match, TRBD1 (5 bases). Germline lookup yields CDR1 LGHDT and CDR2 YNNKEL (reference sequence). Trimming cost V 1 base and J 3 bases, with 16 bases left between them. The CDR3 length is 18 residues.

The chain carries TRBV12-3 or TRBV12-4 and TRBJ2-1, with D perhaps TRBD1 (5 bases). The V gene lost 0 bases and the J gene lost 6 bases, with 12 bases spanning the gap. This CDR3 is 15 amino acids long. The CDR3 coding sequence is TGTGCCAGCAGTTTAGCCAGGGCCGCCTGCAATGAGCAGTTCTTC. Translation: CASSLARAACNEQFF.

The gene calls are TRBV7-9 and TRBJ2-7; 7 bases line up with TRBD2. V lost 1 base and J lost 10; bases outside the gene matches: 13. The CDR3 loop spans 15 amino acids. Germline V gene data show CDR1 as SEHNR and CDR2 as FQNEAQ (reference sequence). CDR3 residues: CASSLGTSEIDEQYF. Here the CDR3 DNA reads TGTGCCAGCAGCTTAGGCACTAGCGAAATCGATGAACAGTACTTC.

This chain uses TRBV20-1 with TRBJ2-7, with D possibly matching TRBD2 (5 bases). The CDR3 contains 13 residues. The V gene's germline CDR1 is DFQATT and CDR2 SNEGSKA (reference sequence). V was shortened by 5 bases and J by 2 bases, with 13 bases between the two germline ends. CDR3 DNA sequence: TGCAGTGCTGGAGGACTCGTACCCTACGAGCAGTACTTC. Translation gives CSAGGLVPYEQYF.

With regard to this clonotype: It may be a read error: a sequence one base away is much more abundant. The chain combines TRBV27 with TRBJ2-4; 9 positions agree with TRBD2. With 6 bases clipped from V and 3 bases from J, the junction kept 15 bases outside the gene matches. CDR1 and CDR2 (germline): MNHEY, SMNVEV (reference sequence). The CDR3 runs 18 residues. CDR3 nucleotides: TGTGCCAGCAGCCACGATGACAGCGGGGGGTATGGCAAAAACATTCAGTACTTC. Translating it yields CASSHDDSGGYGKNIQYF.